This T cell receptor (beta chain) was obtained from a study of T-cell reconstitution after alpha-beta-depleted transplantation in children. Regarding the study as a whole: As was reported, about two months after transplant, alpha-beta T cells came from several hundred expanded graft clones.

With 2 bases clipped from V and 7 bases from J, the junction kept 8 bases outside the gene matches. This CDR3 has 16 residues. The V gene's germline CDR1 is SGHRS and CDR2 YFSETQ. Using unique molecular identifiers, the investigators prepared the TCRbeta library. TCRdb re-derived calls from the PCR reads in MiXCR, one entry per CDR3 protein. This table has 500,000 to 650,000 distinct CDR3 sequences, 10% to 15% appearing once. The sample holds many counts of this clonotype. Its antigen is currently unknown. The input for sequencing was PBMCs, mostly from graft donor cells, taken 360 days after TCRalphabeta/CD19-depleted stem cell transplant. This sequence joins TRBV5-1 and TRBJ2-1, with 11 bases that match TRBD2. The clonotype comes from a male patient younger than 18 who had a stem cell transplant for acute myeloid leukemia, so the T cells may come from the graft donor. The CDR3 loop reads CASSLVAGGPGNEQFF. The CDR3 region has the DNA TGCGCCAGCAGCTTAGTAGCGGGAGGGCCGGGGAATGAGCAGTTCTTC.